Presented here are 18 T cell receptor beta chains from one specimen sequenced in a study of blood T cell repertoires in COVID-19. Using immunoSEQ multiplex PCR, the repertoire was profiled, and TCRdb retains in-frame clones only, with some absent. This sample has some 62,000 clones, with more than 60% found just once. The sample was peripheral blood. All receptors derive from a man between 60 and 70 years old with acute or convalescent COVID-19.

The genes are TRBV5-1 and TRBJ2-1, with TRBD2 matching over 8 bases. Looked up from germline, CDR1 is SGHRS and CDR2 is YFSETQ. The CDR3 has 14 residues. V shed 4 bases, J shed 6 bases, and the junction held 6 bases outside the gene matches. The CDR3 nucleotides are TGCGCCAGCAGCAGGGGACTAGTAAGCAATGAGCAGTTCTTC. Translating it yields CASSRGLVSNEQFF.

J is TRBJ2-5 and V is TRBV5-4; 9 nucleotides agree with TRBD1. The CDR3 contains 13 residues. V shed 5 bases, J shed 4 bases, and the junction held 3 bases outside the gene matches. Germline CDR1 and CDR2: SGHNT and YYREEE (reference sequence). For the CDR3, the DNA is TGTGCCAGCAGAAACAGGGGGCGAGAGACCCAGTACTTC. Translation: CASRNRGRETQYF.

This clone appeared a single time. The chain joins TRBV3-1 (or the pseudogene TRBV3-2) to TRBJ1-4; D may be TRBD1 (6 bases). V gave up 2 bases and J gave up 7 bases, with 20 bases separating them. The CDR3 is 17 residues long. Germline assignment: CDR1 LGHDT and CDR2 YNNKEL (reference sequence). The CDR3 region has the DNA TGTGCCAGCAGCCAACCCCTCGTAGGGGGGGCTTTTGAAAAACTGTTTTTT. Its protein product is CASSQPLVGGAFEKLFF.

CDR3 region: CASSTKGISGANVLTF. DNA of the CDR3: TGTGCCAGCAGCACTAAGGGGATCTCTGGGGCCAACGTCCTGACTTTC. V and J are TRBV5-6 and TRBJ2-6; a possible D gene is TRBD1 (5 bases). Trimming cost V 4 bases and J 0 bases, with 11 bases left between them. Germline CDR1 and CDR2: SGHDT and YYEEEE. This CDR3 has 16 amino acids.

The V call is TRBV24-1, the J call TRBJ2-3, with unresolved D. The CDR3 consists of 17 residues. Germline V lookup: CDR1 KGHDR, CDR2 SFDVKD. V was shortened by 3 bases and J by 1 base, with 16 bases between the two germline ends. The CDR3 protein is CATSDPPTARGTDTQYF. In DNA form, the CDR3 reads TGTGCCACCAGTGATCCGCCGACTGCCCGTGGCACAGATACGCAGTATTTT.

This rearrangement joins TRBV4-1 to TRBJ1-5; TRBD1 agrees at 11 bases. Trimming at V came to 1 base and at J to 6 bases, leaving 8 bases not matched to a gene. The CDR3 loop spans 17 amino acids. Germline assignment: CDR1 MGHRA and CDR2 YSYEKL. The CDR3 loop reads CASSQVSGQGAGQPQHF. The DNA of the CDR3 is TGCGCCAGCAGCCAAGTGAGCGGACAGGGGGCTGGTCAGCCCCAGCATTTT.

The chain recombines TRBV9 with TRBJ2-2; 7 nucleotides line up with TRBD2. Germline CDR1 is SGDLS and CDR2 is YYNGEE. The CDR3 has 16 residues. V shed 4 bases and J 0 bases; nucleotides not matched to a gene: 6. This chain's CDR3 is CASSTPGTTNTGELFF. In DNA, the CDR3 is TGTGCCAGCAGCACACCCGGGACTACGAACACCGGGGAGCTGTTTTTT.

The rearrangement joins TRBV2 to TRBJ2-2; D remains unclear. The V gene's germline CDR1 is SNHLY and CDR2 FYNNEI. Trimming pared 9 bases from V and 1 base from J, leaving 9 bases between. CDR3 size: 13 residues. The CDR3 sequence: CARRRRNTGELFF. The CDR3 nucleotides are TGTGCCAGGAGGCGGCGGAACACCGGGGAGCTGTTTTTT. The full variable domain, with the rest looked up from reference TRBV2 and TRBJ2-2, is EPEVTQTPSHQVTQMGQEVILRCVPISNHLYFYWYRQILGQKVEFLVSFYNNEISEKSEIFDDQFSVERPDGSNFTLKIRSTKLEDSAMYFCARRRRNTGELFFGEGSRLTVL.

V gene TRBV27 combines with J gene TRBJ2-1; weak D call: TRBD2 (7 bases). Trimming stripped 0 bases from V and 7 bases from J, with 13 bases between. Germline V lookup: CDR1 MNHEY, CDR2 SMNVEV (reference sequence). This CDR3 spans 15 amino acids. This CDR3 reads CASSLSTGRGNEQFF. The CDR3 bases are TGTGCCAGCAGTTTATCCACAGGGCGGGGGAATGAGCAGTTCTTC.

The sample holds one count of this clone. The chain's CDR3 is CASSFRLATDTQYF. As DNA, the CDR3 is TGCGCCAGCAGCTTCAGACTAGCCACAGATACGCAGTATTTT. The chain couples TRBV5-1 to TRBJ2-3, with 7 bases lining up with TRBD2. The length of the CDR3 is 14 residues. Trimming at V came to 2 bases and at J to 2 bases, leaving 2 bases not matched to a gene. Germline CDR1 reads SGHRS; CDR2 reads YFSETQ. The full variable domain, in which reference TRBV5-1 and TRBJ2-3 provide the parts outside the CDR3, is KAGVTQTPRYLIKTRGQQVTLSCSPISGHRSVSWYQQTPGQGLQFLFEYFSETQRNKGNFPGRFSGRQFSNSRSEMNVSTLELGDSALYLCASSFRLATDTQYFGPGTRLTVL.

This clone turned up a few times. The V call is TRBV19, the J call TRBJ2-1; 10 positions match TRBD2. Germline CDR1 is LNHDA and CDR2 is SQIVND (reference sequence). The junction had 5 bases not matched to a gene; V was cut back by 1 base and J by 8 bases. This CDR3 spans 15 amino acids. The CDR3 loop reads CASSIGTSGWYEQFF. The DNA of the CDR3 is TGTGCCAGTAGTATAGGGACTAGCGGTTGGTATGAGCAGTTCTTC.

This CDR3 reads CASSSRLAVIYNEQFF. For the CDR3, the DNA is TGTGCCAGCAGCTCAAGACTAGCGGTTATCTACAATGAGCAGTTCTTC. J is TRBJ2-1 and V is TRBV7-9; 9 bases fit TRBD2. Germline V gene lookup returns CDR1 SEHNR and CDR2 FQNEAQ (reference sequence). The CDR3 contains 16 residues. V gave up 4 bases and J gave up 3 bases; unmatched junction bases: 7.

In its sample, this clone was seen once. The rearrangement joins TRBV7-3 to TRBJ1-2; the D is unclear. The CDR3 contains 14 residues. Germline CDR1 is SGHTA and CDR2 is FQGTGA. Deletions cut 5 bases from V and 3 bases from J, with 13 bases between. CDR3 coding DNA: TGTGCCAGCAGCGATAGGGCAGCGGACTATGGCTACACCTTC. Its protein is CASSDRAADYGYTF.

This chain uses TRBV10-3 with TRBJ1-1, with TRBD1 identical over 9 bases. Looked up from germline, CDR1 is ENHRY and CDR2 is SYGVKD. With 4 bases clipped from V and 3 bases from J, the junction kept 3 bases outside the gene matches. This CDR3 comprises 14 residues. The CDR3 here is CAISVGQGYTEAFF. The CDR3 DNA reads TGTGCCATCAGTGTGGGACAGGGTTACACTGAAGCTTTCTTT.

J is TRBJ1-6 and V is TRBV15, with TRBD1 identical over 10 bases. The CDR3 has 14 amino acids. Trimming cost V 3 bases and J 14 bases; bases outside gene matches: 7. Germline lookup yields CDR1 LNHNV and CDR2 YYDKDF (reference sequence). The CDR3 reads CATSSGDRGTTLHF. The CDR3 DNA is TGTGCCACCAGCAGTGGGGACAGGGGAACCACCCTCCACTTT.

This rearrangement joins TRBV28 to TRBJ2-3; TRBD2 aligns across 11 bases. CDR1 and CDR2 from the germline V gene are MDHEN and SYDVKM. The CDR3 runs to 17 residues. V lost 3 bases, J lost 1 base, and 6 bases stayed unmatched. The CDR3 sequence is CASSLELAGARTDTQYF. DNA of the CDR3: TGTGCCAGCAGTTTGGAACTAGCGGGGGCGCGCACAGATACGCAGTATTTT.

The table lists this clone with a count of one. CDR3 amino acids: CASSLATSGMNSPLHF. The DNA of the CDR3 is TGCGCCAGCAGCTTGGCGACAAGTGGAATGAATTCACCCCTCCACTTT. The V call is TRBV5-1, the J call TRBJ1-6, with no clear D. V shed 0 bases and J shed 7 bases, with 14 bases lying between them. CDR1 and CDR2 (germline): SGHRS, YFSETQ. The CDR3 contains 16 residues.

The rearrangement links TRBV29-1 to TRBJ2-5; D unresolved. CDR1 is SQVTM and CDR2 is ANQGSEA in the germline V gene. Trimming took off 1 base at V and 1 base at J, with 7 bases between the two ends. CDR3 length: 13 amino acids. The CDR3 loop reads CSVEVGGQETQYF. Written as DNA, the CDR3 is TGCAGCGTTGAAGTTGGCGGCCAAGAGACCCAGTACTTC.